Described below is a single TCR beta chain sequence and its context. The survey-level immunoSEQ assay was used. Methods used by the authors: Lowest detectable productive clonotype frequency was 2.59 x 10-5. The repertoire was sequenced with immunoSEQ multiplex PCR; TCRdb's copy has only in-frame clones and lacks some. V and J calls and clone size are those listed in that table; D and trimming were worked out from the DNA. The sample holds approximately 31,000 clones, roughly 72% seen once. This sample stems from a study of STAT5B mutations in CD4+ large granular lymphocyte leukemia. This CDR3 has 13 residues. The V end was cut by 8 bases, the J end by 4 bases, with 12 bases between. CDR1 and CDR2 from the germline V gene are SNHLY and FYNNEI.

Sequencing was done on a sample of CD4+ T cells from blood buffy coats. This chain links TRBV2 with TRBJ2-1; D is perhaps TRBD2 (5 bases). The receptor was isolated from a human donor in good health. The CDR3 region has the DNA TGTGCCAGCGATGGAGGACCGTACAATGAGCAGTTCTTC. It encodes CASDGGPYNEQFF.